The next 18 T cell receptor beta chains were all read from a single sample in a study of control samples from healthy donors and cancer patients. Libraries were prepared by immunoSEQ multiplex PCR; TCRdb keeps only in-frame clonotypes and omits some of them. The sample has under 200,000 clones; roughly 88% are singletons. Sequencing was carried out using blood. The source is a woman aged 25 to 45 in good health.

The CDR3 loop is CAWSPGQAGNTIYF. The CDR3 DNA reads TGTGCCTGGAGCCCGGGTCAAGCTGGAAACACCATATATTTT. The chain employs TRBV30 and TRBJ1-3; D call uncertain. Trimming shortened V by 3 bases and J by 2 bases, and 11 bases separated the two germline ends. The CDR3 runs to 14 residues. Germline-derived CDR1 and CDR2 are GTSNPN and SVGIG (reference sequence).

The chain employs TRBV7-9 and TRBJ2-2; D perhaps matches TRBD1 (6 bases). V dropped 5 bases and J dropped 7 bases, with 14 bases sitting between them. The CDR3 extends over 14 amino acids. Germline assignment: CDR1 SEHNR and CDR2 FQNEAQ (reference sequence). The CDR3 region has the DNA TGTGCCAGCAGCCCACTGGGGGCGGACGGGGAGCTGTTTTTT. It codes for CASSPLGADGELFF.

The chain recombines TRBV24-1 with TRBJ2-1, with 10 bases fitting TRBD2. The CDR3 has 15 amino acids. J gave up 8 bases and V 5 bases, and 8 bases lay outside the gene matches. Germline V gene lookup returns CDR1 KGHDR and CDR2 SFDVKD. The CDR3 DNA sequence: TGTGCCACCAGTGGCCCGGCAGGGACTAGCGATGAGCAGTTCTTC. This encodes CATSGPAGTSDEQFF.

This chain connects TRBV18 to TRBJ1-6; 9 bases map to TRBD1. The germline CDR1 and CDR2 sequences are KGHSH and LQKENI. Trimming removed 6 bases from V and 7 bases from J; junction bases left unmatched: 4. The CDR3 consists of 14 residues. The CDR3 DNA reads TGTGCCAGCTCTTCCGGGACAGGGAATTCACCCCTCCACTTT. Protein product: CASSSGTGNSPLHF.

This sequence joins TRBV7-2 and TRBJ2-1; D perhaps matches TRBD1 (7 bases). Germline V gene sequence: CDR1 SGHTA, CDR2 FQGNSA. This CDR3 is 15 amino acids long. V was shortened by 5 bases and J by 0 bases, with 11 bases between the two germline ends. CDR3 DNA: TGTGCCAGCAGCGGCGGGACAGCCTCCTACAATGAGCAGTTCTTC. Protein product: CASSGGTASYNEQFF. Based on the CDR3 plus reference TRBV7-2 and TRBJ2-1, the full variable domain is GAGVSQSPSNKVTEKGKDVELRCDPISGHTALYWYRQSLGQGLEFLIYFQGNSAPDKSGLPSDRFSAERTGGSVSTLTIQRTQQEDSAVYLCASSGGTASYNEQFFGPGTRLTVL.

The V call is TRBV7-2, the J call TRBJ1-1; D possibly corresponds to TRBD1 (6 bases). This CDR3 has 13 residues. Germline lookup yields CDR1 SGHTA and CDR2 FQGNSA. Between the trimmed V and J ends, which lost 3 bases and 8 bases, there was a span of 13 bases. The CDR3 DNA reads as TGTGCCAGCAGCTTGAATTGGGGACAAGAAGCTTTCTTT. Translation: CASSLNWGQEAFF.

The genes are TRBV3-1 (or the pseudogene TRBV3-2) and TRBJ1-3; D gene ambiguous. V lost 1 base, J lost 0 bases, and 16 bases lay in between. This CDR3 is built from 18 residues. The germline CDR1 and CDR2 sequences are LGHDT and YNNKEL (reference sequence). CDR3: CASSQVPAPSPSGNTIYF. The CDR3 DNA follows: TGTGCCAGCAGCCAAGTACCCGCTCCAAGCCCCTCTGGAAACACCATATATTTT.

The chain recombines TRBV20-1 with TRBJ2-5; tentatively, D is TRBD1 or TRBD2 (5 bases each). V was clipped by 6 bases and J by 2 bases, with 7 bases between them. The CDR3 spans 11 residues. Per the germline V gene, CDR1 is DFQATT and CDR2 is SNEGSKA (reference sequence). The CDR3 nucleotides read TGCAGTGCGGGGGATCAAGAGACCCAGTACTTC. Protein product: CSAGDQETQYF.

Worth noting for this clone: Within the sample, other DNA sequences also encode this same CDR3. This chain joins TRBV27 and TRBJ2-2, with D tentatively TRBD2 (9 bases). Deletions cut 7 bases from V and 1 base from J, with 25 bases between. Germline CDR1 is MNHEY and CDR2 is SMNVEV (reference sequence). The CDR3 covers 19 residues. DNA of the CDR3: TGTGCCAGCACCTCAGGGGGCAGGCGGGGGGGACTGAACACCGGGGAGCTGTTTTTT. Translated, it gives CASTSGGRRGGLNTGELFF.

Only one count was recorded for this clone. The chain uses TRBV27 and TRBJ2-1; a possible D gene is TRBD2 (5 bases). This CDR3 is 16 amino acids long. V lost 5 bases and J 3 bases, leaving 17 bases between the germline ends. Germline V CDR1 and CDR2: MNHEY, SMNVEV (reference sequence). The CDR3 region is CASSNQIASIYNEQFF. DNA of the CDR3: TGTGCCAGCAGTAACCAAATAGCGTCGATCTACAATGAGCAGTTCTTC.

The gene calls are TRBV5-4 and TRBJ2-2, with TRBD2 as a possible D gene (5 bases). Trimming stripped 4 bases from V and 5 bases from J, with 15 bases between. Germline values: CDR1 SGHNT, CDR2 YYREEE (reference sequence). The CDR3 runs to 15 residues. The CDR3 loop is CASSLDSLGTGELFF. The CDR3 nucleotides read TGTGCCAGCAGCCTGGACTCCCTGGGGACCGGGGAGCTGTTTTTT.

The V gene is TRBV28, the J gene TRBJ2-4; TRBD2 agrees at 7 bases. Germline V gives CDR1 MDHEN, CDR2 SYDVKM. This CDR3 comprises 17 residues. With V trimmed by 4 bases and J by 0 bases, 9 bases remained unmatched. CDR3 DNA: TGTGCCAGCAGTTCCGGGACTATCAGACTAGCCAAAAACATTCAGTACTTC. This translates into CASSSGTIRLAKNIQYF.

This sequence joins TRBV7-2 and TRBJ1-1; TRBD1 matches at 9 bases. The ends lost 5 bases at V and 5 bases at J; junction bases unmatched: 6. In germline, CDR1 is SGHTA, CDR2 FQGNSA. The length of the CDR3 is 14 residues. The CDR3 nucleotides are TGTGCCAGCAGCGCAGGACAGGGGTGGACTGAAGCTTTCTTT. Translation: CASSAGQGWTEAFF.

The chain is built from TRBV5-4 and TRBJ2-5; 8 bases line up with TRBD2. Germline CDR1 reads SGHNT; CDR2 reads YYREEE (reference sequence). The trim removed 6 bases at V and 2 bases at J, leaving 3 bases unmatched. The CDR3 contains 13 residues. The CDR3 DNA reads as TGTGCCAGCACAGCGGGAGTTCAAGAGACCCAGTACTTC. Translated: CASTAGVQETQYF. The full variable domain, with the rest looked up from reference TRBV5-4 and TRBJ2-5, is ETGVTQSPTHLIKTRGQQVTLRCSSQSGHNTVSWYQQALGQGPQFIFQYYREEENGRGNFPPRFSGLQFPNYSSELNVNALELDDSALYLCASTAGVQETQYFGPGTRLLVL.

The V call is TRBV10-3, the J call TRBJ2-3; the match to TRBD1 covers 7 bases. This CDR3 has 14 amino acids. V lost 11 bases, J lost 4 bases, and 12 bases stayed unmatched. CDR1 ENHRY and CDR2 SYGVKD come from the germline V gene. This CDR3 is CASRVEGAADTQYF. The CDR3 DNA is TGTGCCTCCAGAGTAGAGGGGGCGGCAGATACGCAGTATTTT.

The rearrangement links TRBV6-5 to TRBJ1-1, with D unclear. Trimming shortened V by 4 bases and J by 1 base, and 7 bases separated the two germline ends. Germline V gene sequence: CDR1 MNHEY, CDR2 SVGAGI. This CDR3 contains 13 residues. In DNA form, the CDR3 reads TGTGCCAGCAGTTTAAAGTGGAACACTGAAGCTTTCTTT. Protein product: CASSLKWNTEAFF.

The V gene is TRBV4-2, the J gene TRBJ2-3, with 10 bases fitting TRBD2. This CDR3 has 17 amino acids. Trimming at V came to 4 bases and at J to 4 bases, leaving 11 bases not matched to a gene. The germline gives CDR1 LGHNA, CDR2 YNFKEQ. In DNA, the CDR3 is TGTGCCAGCAGCCGTATGGGGAGGCTAGCGGGAGCAGATACGCAGTATTTT. Translating gives CASSRMGRLAGADTQYF.

J is TRBJ1-4 and V is TRBV10-3, with a tentative D call TRBD1 (5 bases). Trimming took 2 bases from V and 5 from J, leaving 9 bases between them. Germline CDR1 ENHRY, CDR2 SYGVKD. This CDR3 contains 14 residues. CDR3 DNA sequence: TGTGCCATCAGTGAGATAAAGGGGAATGAAAAACTGTTTTTT. It translates to CAISEIKGNEKLFF.